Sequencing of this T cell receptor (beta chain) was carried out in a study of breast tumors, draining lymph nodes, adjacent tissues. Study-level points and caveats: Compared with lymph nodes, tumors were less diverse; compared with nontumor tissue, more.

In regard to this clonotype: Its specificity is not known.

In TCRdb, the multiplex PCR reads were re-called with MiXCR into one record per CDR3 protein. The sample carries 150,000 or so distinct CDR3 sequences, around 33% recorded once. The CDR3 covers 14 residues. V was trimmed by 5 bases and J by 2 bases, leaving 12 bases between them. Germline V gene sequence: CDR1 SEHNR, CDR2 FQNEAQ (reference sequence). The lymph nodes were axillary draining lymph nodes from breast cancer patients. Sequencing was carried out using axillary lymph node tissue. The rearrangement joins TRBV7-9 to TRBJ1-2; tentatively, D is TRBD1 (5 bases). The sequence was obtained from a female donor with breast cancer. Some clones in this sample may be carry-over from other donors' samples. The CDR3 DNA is TGTGCCAGCAGCACGATGGGGGGGAACTATGGCTACACCTTC. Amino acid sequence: CASSTMGGNYGYTF.